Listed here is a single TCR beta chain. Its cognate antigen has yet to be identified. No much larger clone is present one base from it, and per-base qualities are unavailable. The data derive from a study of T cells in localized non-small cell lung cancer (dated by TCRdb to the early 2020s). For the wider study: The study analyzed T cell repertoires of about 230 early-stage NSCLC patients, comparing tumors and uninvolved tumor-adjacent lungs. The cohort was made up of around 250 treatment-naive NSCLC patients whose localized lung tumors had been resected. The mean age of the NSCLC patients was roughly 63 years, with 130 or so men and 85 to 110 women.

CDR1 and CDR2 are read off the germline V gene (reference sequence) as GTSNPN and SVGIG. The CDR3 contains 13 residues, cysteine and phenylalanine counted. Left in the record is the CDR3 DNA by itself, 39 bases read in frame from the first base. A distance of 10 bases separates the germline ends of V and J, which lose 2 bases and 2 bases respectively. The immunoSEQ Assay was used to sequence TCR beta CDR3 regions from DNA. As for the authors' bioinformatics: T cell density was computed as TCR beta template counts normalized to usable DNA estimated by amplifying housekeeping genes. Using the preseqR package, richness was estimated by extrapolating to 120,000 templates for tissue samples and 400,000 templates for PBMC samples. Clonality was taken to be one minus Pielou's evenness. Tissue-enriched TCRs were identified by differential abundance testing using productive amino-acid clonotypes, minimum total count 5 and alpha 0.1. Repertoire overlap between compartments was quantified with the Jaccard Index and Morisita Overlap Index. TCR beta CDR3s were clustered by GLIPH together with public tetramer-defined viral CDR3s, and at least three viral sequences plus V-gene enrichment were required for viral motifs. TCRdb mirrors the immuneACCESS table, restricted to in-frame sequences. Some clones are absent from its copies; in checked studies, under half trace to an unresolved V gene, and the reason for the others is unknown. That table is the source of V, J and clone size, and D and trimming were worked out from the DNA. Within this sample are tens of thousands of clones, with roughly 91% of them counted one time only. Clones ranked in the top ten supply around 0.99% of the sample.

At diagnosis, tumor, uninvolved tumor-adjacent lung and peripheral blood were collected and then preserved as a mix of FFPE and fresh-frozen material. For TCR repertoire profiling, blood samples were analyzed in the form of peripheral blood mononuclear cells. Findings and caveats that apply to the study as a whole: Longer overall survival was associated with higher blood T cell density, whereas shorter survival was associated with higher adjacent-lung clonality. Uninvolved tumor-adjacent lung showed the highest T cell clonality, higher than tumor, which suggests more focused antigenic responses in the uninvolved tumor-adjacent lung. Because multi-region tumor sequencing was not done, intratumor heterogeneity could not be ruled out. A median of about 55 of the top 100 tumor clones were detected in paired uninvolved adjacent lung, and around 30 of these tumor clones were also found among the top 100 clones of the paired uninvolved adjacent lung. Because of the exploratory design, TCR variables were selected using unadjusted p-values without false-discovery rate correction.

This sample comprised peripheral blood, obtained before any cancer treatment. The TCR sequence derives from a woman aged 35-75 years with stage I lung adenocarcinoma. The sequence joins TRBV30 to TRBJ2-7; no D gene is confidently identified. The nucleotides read TGTGCCTGGAGTTCAACACGGGCCTACGAGCAGTACTTC. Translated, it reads CAWSSTRAYEQYF.